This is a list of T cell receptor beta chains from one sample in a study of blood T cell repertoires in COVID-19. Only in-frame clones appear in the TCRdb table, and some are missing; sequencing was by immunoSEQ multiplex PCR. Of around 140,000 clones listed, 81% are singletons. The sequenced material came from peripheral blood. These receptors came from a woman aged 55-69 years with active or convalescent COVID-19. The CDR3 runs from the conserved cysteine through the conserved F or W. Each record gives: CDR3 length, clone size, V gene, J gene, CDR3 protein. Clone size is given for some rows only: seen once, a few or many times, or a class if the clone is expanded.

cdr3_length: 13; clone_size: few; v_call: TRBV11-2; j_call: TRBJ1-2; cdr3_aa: CASSLDQLLGYTF
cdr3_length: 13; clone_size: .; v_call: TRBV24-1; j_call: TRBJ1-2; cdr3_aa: CATEDRDSYGYTF
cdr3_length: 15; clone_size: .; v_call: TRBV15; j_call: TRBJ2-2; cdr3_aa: CATSRERGGVGELFF
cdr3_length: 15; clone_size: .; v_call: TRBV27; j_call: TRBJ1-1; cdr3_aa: CASSRFLQGNTEAFF
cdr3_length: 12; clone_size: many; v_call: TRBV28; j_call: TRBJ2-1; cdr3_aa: CASSSRDNEQFF
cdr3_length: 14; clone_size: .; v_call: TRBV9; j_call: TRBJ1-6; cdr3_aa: CASSGTAYNSPLHF
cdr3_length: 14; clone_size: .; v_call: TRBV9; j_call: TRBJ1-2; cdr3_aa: CASSPLGDWYGYTF
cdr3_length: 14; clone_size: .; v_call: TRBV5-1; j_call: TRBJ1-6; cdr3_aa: CASSLDREGSPLHF
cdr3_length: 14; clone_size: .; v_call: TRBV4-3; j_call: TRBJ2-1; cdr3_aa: CASSQDGGYNEQFF
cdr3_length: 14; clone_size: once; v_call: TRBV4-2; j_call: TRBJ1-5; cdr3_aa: CASSLGQANQPQHF
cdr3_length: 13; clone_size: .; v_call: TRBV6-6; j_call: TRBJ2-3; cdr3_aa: CASSSGFTDTQYF
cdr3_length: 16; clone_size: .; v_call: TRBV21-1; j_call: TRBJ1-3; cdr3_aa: CASSKVGGEGGNTIYF
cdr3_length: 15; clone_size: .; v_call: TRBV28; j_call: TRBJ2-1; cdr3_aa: CASRGGGLAEGEQFF
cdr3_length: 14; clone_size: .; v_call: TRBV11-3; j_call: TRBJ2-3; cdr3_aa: CASSTGIGTDTQYF
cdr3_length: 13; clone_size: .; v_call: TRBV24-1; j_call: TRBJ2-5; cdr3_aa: CATSHDWEETQYF
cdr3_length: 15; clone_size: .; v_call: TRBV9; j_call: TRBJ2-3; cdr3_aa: CASSVDTPFTDTQYF
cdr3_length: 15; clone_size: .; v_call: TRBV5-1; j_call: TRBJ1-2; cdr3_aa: CASSLAFGDTYGYTF
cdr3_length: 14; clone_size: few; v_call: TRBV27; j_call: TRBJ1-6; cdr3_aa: CASSWNRGNSPLHF
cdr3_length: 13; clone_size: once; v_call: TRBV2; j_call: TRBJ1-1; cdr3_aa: CASSEEQYTEAFF
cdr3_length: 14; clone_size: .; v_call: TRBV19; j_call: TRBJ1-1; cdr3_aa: CASSAAARKTEAFF
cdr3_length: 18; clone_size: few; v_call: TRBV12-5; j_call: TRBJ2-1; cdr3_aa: CASGLVGGADRFPDEQFF
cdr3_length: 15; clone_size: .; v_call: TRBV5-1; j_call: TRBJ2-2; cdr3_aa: CASSTRTANTGELFF
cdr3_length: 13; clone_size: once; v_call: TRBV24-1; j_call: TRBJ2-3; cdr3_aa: CATSLGSGDTQYF
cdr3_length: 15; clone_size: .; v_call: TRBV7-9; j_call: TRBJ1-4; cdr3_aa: CASSLEGQAQEKLFF
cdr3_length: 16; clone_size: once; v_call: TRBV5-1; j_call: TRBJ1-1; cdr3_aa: CASSSWTGGENTEAFF
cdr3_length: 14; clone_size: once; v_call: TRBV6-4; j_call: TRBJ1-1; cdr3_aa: CASRDGGMNTEAFF
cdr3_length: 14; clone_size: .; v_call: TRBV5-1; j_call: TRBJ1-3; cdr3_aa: CATSTGGSGNTIYF
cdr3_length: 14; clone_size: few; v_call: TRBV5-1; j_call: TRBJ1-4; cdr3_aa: CASRSGFVNEKLFF
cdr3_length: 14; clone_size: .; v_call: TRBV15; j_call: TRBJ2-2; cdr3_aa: CATSRDRGTGELFF
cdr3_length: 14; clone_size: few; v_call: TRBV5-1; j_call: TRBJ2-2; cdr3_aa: CASSSETGTGELFF
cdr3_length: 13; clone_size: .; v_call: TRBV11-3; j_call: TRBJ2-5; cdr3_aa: CASSPSRGETQYF
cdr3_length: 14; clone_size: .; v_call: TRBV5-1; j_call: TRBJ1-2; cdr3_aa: CASSLALGEFGYTF
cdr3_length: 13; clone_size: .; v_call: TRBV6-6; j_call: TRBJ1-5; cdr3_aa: CASSLQGSQPQHF
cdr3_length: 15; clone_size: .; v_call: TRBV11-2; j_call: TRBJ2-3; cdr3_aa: CASSSWTGLTDTQYF
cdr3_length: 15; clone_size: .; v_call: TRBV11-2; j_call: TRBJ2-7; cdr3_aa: CASSPRVAVSYEQYF
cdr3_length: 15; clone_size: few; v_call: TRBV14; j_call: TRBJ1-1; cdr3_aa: CASSRTPGKNTEAFF
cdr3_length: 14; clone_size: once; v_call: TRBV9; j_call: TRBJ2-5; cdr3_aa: CASSPETGRETQYF
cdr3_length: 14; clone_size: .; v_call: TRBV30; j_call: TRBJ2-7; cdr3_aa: CAWSVGQGALEQYF
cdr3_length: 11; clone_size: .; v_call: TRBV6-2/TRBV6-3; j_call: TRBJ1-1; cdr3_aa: CASSSGFVAFF
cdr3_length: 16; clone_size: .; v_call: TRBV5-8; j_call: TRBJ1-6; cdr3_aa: CASSFSLQGAGSPLHF
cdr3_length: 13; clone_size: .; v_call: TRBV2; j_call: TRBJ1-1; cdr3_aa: CASRQQTNTEAFF
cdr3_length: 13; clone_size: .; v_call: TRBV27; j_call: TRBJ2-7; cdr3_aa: CASSLLRGYEQYF
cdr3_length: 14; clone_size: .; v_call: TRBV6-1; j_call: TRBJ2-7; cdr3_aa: CASSELGTTYEQYF
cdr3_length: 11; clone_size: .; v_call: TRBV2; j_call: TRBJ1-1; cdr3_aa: CASVQGFEAFF